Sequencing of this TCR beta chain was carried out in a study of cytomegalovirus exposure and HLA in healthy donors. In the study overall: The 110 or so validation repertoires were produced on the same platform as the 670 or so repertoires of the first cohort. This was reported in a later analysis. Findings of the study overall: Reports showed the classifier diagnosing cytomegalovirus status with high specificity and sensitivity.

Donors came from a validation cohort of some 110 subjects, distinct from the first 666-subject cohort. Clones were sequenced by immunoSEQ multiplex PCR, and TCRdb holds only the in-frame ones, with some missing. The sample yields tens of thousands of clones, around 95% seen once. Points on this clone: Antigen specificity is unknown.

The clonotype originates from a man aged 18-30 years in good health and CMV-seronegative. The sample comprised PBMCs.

The CDR3, as DNA: TGTGCCAGCAGCTTAGATCGTCTATTGAACACTGAAGCTTTCTTT. Translation gives CASSLDRLLNTEAFF. The chain links TRBV11-3 to TRBJ1-1; D is ambiguous. The V gene lost 0 bases and the J gene lost 0 bases, with 8 bases spanning the gap. This CDR3 comprises 15 residues. The germline gives CDR1 SGHNT, CDR2 YENEEA.